A selection of T cell receptor beta chains follows, all from one sample in a study of T-cell memory formation after mild COVID-19. TCRdb used MiXCR to reprocess the 5' RACE reads, holding one entry per CDR3 protein. This table holds about 57,000 distinct CDR3 sequences, less than 15% found once. What was sequenced was PBMCs or a T cell subset sorted from them (not recorded which). The source is a man between 18 and 29 years old who had mild COVID-19 (a few samples of this study predate the infection). Cell type and time point are not known. Both conserved end residues are part of each CDR3.

v_call	cdr3_aa
TRBV6-5	CASSYGASSFYGYTF
TRBV9	CASSVAEGGASGYTF
TRBV10-3	CATGLDLAGGIQYF
TRBV12-2	CASRLSGTGGNSSYEQYF
TRBV19	CASRTDSQLTYEQYF
TRBV6-5	CASRPRPGGGETQYF
TRBV28	CASSPPGVRSPGTQYF
TRBV7-2	CASSLARRQSYGYTF
TRBV7-2	CASSLALTAGDSYEQYF
TRBV5-1	CASSSMTSADTQYF
TRBV11-1	CASSLRVQETQYF
TRBV20-1	CGGLYQETQYF
TRBV4-3	CASSQDGQGSTDTQYF
TRBV5-5	CASSLAPGRGDEKLFF
TRBV7-2	CASTLGGGAPSTDTQYF
TRBV7-3	CASSPGLAGDSGSDTQYF
TRBV12-3/TRBV12-4	CASTSPGRLNTEAFF
TRBV18	CASSPAGTEAFF
TRBV11-3	CASSFGNQETQYF
TRBV7-2	CASSSPGGSGNTIYF
TRBV7-8	CASSLTGDQADTQYF
TRBV2	CAGGTANTGELFF
TRBV3-1	CASSQDQIRFSGANVLTF
TRBV7-8	CASSLSDQLSPEYF
TRBV5-1	CASSLVTGSDTQYF
TRBV29-1	CSVPDSGSYGYTF